This paragraph reports one TCR beta chain. This sample is drawn from a study of cytomegalovirus exposure and HLA in healthy donors. Vbeta (60) and Jbeta (13) primers were used in the PCR. The table came from immunoSEQ multiplex PCR; TCRdb's copy has only in-frame clones and leaves some out. The data contain 90,000 to 140,000 clones, over 60% of them singletons. Trimming left V 6 bases short and J 6 bases short, with 14 bases between. The CDR3 has 14 amino acids. Germline CDR1 is SGHTA and CDR2 is FQGNSA. The chain couples TRBV7-2 to TRBJ1-4; D is undetermined. The sequencing input was PBMCs. This receptor was obtained from a man aged 35-49 years in good health and CMV-seropositive. CDR3 in amino acids: CASSQTETHEKLFF. The DNA of the CDR3 is TGTGCCAGCAGTCAGACTGAGACCCATGAAAAACTGTTTTTT.